Following are 28 T cell receptor beta chains from one sample sequenced in a study of siplizumab effects on memory and regulatory T cells. Libraries were prepared by immunoSEQ multiplex PCR; TCRdb keeps only in-frame clonotypes and omits some of them. The repertoire includes tens of thousands of clones, approximately 97% of them detected once, and about 1% sits in the top ten. What was sequenced was naive CD8+ T cells sorted from blood. These receptors originate from a human donor in good health.

V gene TRBV4-2 combines with J gene TRBJ2-5; D is perhaps TRBD2 (5 bases). The germline V and J ends were trimmed by 0 bases and 5 bases, with 16 bases remaining between them. The length of the CDR3 is 16 residues. Germline CDR1 and CDR2: LGHNA and YNFKEQ. The CDR3 sequence: CASSQELAGEWETQYF. The DNA of the CDR3 is TGTGCCAGCAGCCAAGAGCTAGCCGGAGAATGGGAGACCCAGTACTTC.

This chain links TRBV18 with TRBJ1-5; 8 nucleotides line up with TRBD1. The CDR3 contains 14 residues. V dropped 6 bases and J dropped 5; count of bases not matched to a gene: 6. Germline CDR1 and CDR2: KGHSH and LQKENI. The CDR3 region has the DNA TGTGCCAGCTCCCTGGGACAGGCCCATCAGCCCCAGCATTTT. Translated, it gives CASSLGQAHQPQHF.

The V gene is TRBV7-9, the J gene TRBJ1-4, with 9 bases lining up with TRBD1. Germline V gene lookup returns CDR1 SEHNR and CDR2 FQNEAQ (reference sequence). Trimming cost V 5 bases and J 8 bases; bases outside gene matches: 9. The CDR3 sequence is 15 residues long. The CDR3 DNA reads as TGTGCCAGCAGCGCCCGGGACAGGGAAAAGGAAAAACTGTTTTTT. Translated: CASSARDREKEKLFF.

The chain links TRBV6-4 to TRBJ2-7; 11 bases are shared with TRBD2. The CDR3 has 16 amino acids. The ends lost 4 bases at V and 4 bases at J; junction bases unmatched: 9. The germline gives CDR1 MRHNA, CDR2 SNTAGT. The CDR3 DNA follows: TGTGCCAGCAGTGTCACTAGCGGGAGTGGTCGGTACGAGCAGTACTTC. Its protein is CASSVTSGSGRYEQYF.

The chain recombines TRBV18 with TRBJ1-1; a possible D gene is TRBD1 (5 bases). The CDR3 contains 15 residues. Germline V gene lookup returns CDR1 KGHSH and CDR2 LQKENI. The V and J ends lost 0 bases and 1 base respectively, with 9 bases between them. CDR3 region: CASSPPRGQNTEAFF. DNA of the CDR3: TGTGCCAGCTCACCACCGCGAGGACAGAACACTGAAGCTTTCTTT.

This clone was counted only a few times. The chain recombines TRBV5-1 with TRBJ2-7, with D perhaps assigned TRBD1 or TRBD2 (7 bases each). This CDR3 has 14 residues. Trimming pared 1 base from V and 2 bases from J, leaving 10 bases between. Germline V gives CDR1 SGHRS, CDR2 YFSETQ. CDR3 DNA: TGCGCCAGCAGCTTGTCAGGGGGGGCCTACGAGCAGTACTTC. Translation: CASSLSGGAYEQYF.

This chain links TRBV29-1 with TRBJ1-1; D may be TRBD1 (5 bases). Trimming stripped 1 base from V and 1 base from J, with 7 bases between. CDR3 length: 13 residues. Germline CDR1 reads SQVTM; CDR2 reads ANQGSEA. CDR3 region: CSVEGGGNTEAFF. The CDR3 nucleotides read TGCAGCGTTGAAGGGGGCGGGAACACTGAAGCTTTCTTT.

V usage is TRBV18 and J usage is TRBJ2-7; 9 nucleotides agree with TRBD2. Germline CDR1 is KGHSH and CDR2 is LQKENI. Germline trimming cut 2 bases from V and 5 bases from J; bases unmatched to any gene: 4. The CDR3 consists of 14 residues. CDR3 amino acids: CASSPVAGVHEQYF. The DNA for the CDR3 is TGTGCCAGCTCACCAGTAGCGGGAGTCCACGAGCAGTACTTC.

This sequence joins TRBV28 and TRBJ2-5; D gene ambiguous. The V and J ends lost 2 bases and 5 bases respectively, with 12 bases between them. The CDR3 loop spans 14 amino acids. Germline CDR1 and CDR2: MDHEN and SYDVKM. This CDR3 is CASSLGLSGETQYF. CDR3 coding DNA: TGTGCCAGCAGTTTAGGGCTTTCCGGGGAGACCCAGTACTTC.

The chain couples TRBV9 to TRBJ2-1, with a weak D call TRBD2 (7 bases). From germline, CDR1 is SGDLS and CDR2 YYNGEE. The CDR3 loop spans 15 amino acids. V was shortened by 4 bases and J by 4 bases, with 15 bases between the two germline ends. CDR3 amino acids: CASSLGASGYNEQFF. The CDR3 region has the DNA TGTGCCAGCAGCCTGGGGGCTAGCGGATACAATGAGCAGTTCTTC.

The chain uses TRBV2 and TRBJ2-7; the D is unclear. V was pared by 3 bases and J by 2 bases, with 11 bases between. Germline V gene lookup returns CDR1 SNHLY and CDR2 FYNNEI. The CDR3 spans 14 residues. The CDR3 bases are TGTGCCAGCAGTGATTCCGGATCTCCCTACGAGCAGTACTTC. Translating it yields CASSDSGSPYEQYF. Complete variable domain (other parts from reference TRBV2 and TRBJ2-7): EPEVTQTPSHQVTQMGQEVILRCVPISNHLYFYWYRQILGQKVEFLVSFYNNEISEKSEIFDDQFSVERPDGSNFTLKIRSTKLEDSAMYFCASSDSGSPYEQYFGPGTRLTVT.

The CDR3 spells CASSESGRLETQYF. CDR3 sequence (DNA): TGTGCCAGCAGTGAATCAGGGAGGTTGGAGACCCAGTACTTC. The chain couples TRBV6-1 to TRBJ2-5; possibly TRBD2 for D (6 bases). The CDR3 is 14 residues long. Per germline, CDR1 MNHNS and CDR2 SASEGT. V lost 2 bases, J lost 5 bases, and 12 bases lay in between.

The chain recombines TRBV5-1 with TRBJ2-7; the match to TRBD1 covers 9 bases. J lost 6 bases, V lost 4 bases, and 8 bases had no gene match. Germline V gene data show CDR1 as SGHRS and CDR2 as YFSETQ. The CDR3 is made up of 14 amino acids. Written as DNA, the CDR3 is TGCGCCAGCAGCACCGGGACAGGGATGGTCGAGCAGTACTTC. This sequence encodes CASSTGTGMVEQYF.

This chain uses TRBV11-2 with TRBJ2-1, with D perhaps matching TRBD2 (6 bases). This CDR3 spans 16 amino acids. Germline V gives CDR1 SGHAT, CDR2 FQNNGV. Trimming cost V 5 bases and J 0 bases, with 14 bases left between them. CDR3 region: CASSQFAGSSYNEQFF. DNA of the CDR3: TGTGCCAGCAGCCAGTTCGCGGGGAGCTCCTACAATGAGCAGTTCTTC.

The rearrangement links TRBV7-9 to TRBJ2-1; no clear D. CDR1 and CDR2 from the germline V gene are SEHNR and FQNEAQ (reference sequence). V lost 1 base to trimming and J lost 9 bases, with 10 bases between them. The CDR3 consists of 13 residues. CDR3 loop: CASSLGIDVEQFF. The CDR3, as DNA: TGTGCCAGCAGCTTAGGGATCGATGTTGAGCAGTTCTTC. Together with reference TRBV7-9 and TRBJ2-1, the CDR3 gives the full variable domain: DTGVSQNPRHKITKRGQNVTFRCDPISEHNRLYWYRQTLGQGPEFLTYFQNEAQLEKSRLLSDRFSAERPKGSFSTLEIQRTEQGDSAMYLCASSLGIDVEQFFGPGTRLTVL.

V is TRBV9 and J is TRBJ2-2; unclear D gene. Trimming removed 4 bases from V and 13 bases from J, with 14 bases in between. The CDR3 is 12 amino acids. Germline V gene data show CDR1 as SGDLS and CDR2 as YYNGEE. The CDR3 protein is CASSPEPLRLFF. The CDR3 DNA reads TGTGCCAGCAGCCCCGAGCCGTTAAGGCTGTTTTTT.

The chain joins TRBV2 to TRBJ2-1; TRBD2 matches at 8 bases. Trimming at V came to 3 bases and at J to 0 bases, leaving 7 bases not matched to a gene. CDR1 is SNHLY, CDR2 FYNNEI, per germline. This CDR3 is 17 amino acids long. The CDR3 DNA reads as TGTGCCAGCAGTGAGATCCAGCGGGGGAGCTCCTACAATGAGCAGTTCTTC. Translating it yields CASSEIQRGSSYNEQFF.

J is TRBJ2-3 and V is TRBV5-1; D remains unclear. CDR1 is SGHRS and CDR2 is YFSETQ in the germline V gene. The CDR3 is 11 amino acids. The V end lost 5 bases, the J end lost 4 bases, and 5 bases lay between the germline ends. The CDR3 DNA reads as TGCGCCAGCAGGGGCTCAGATACGCAGTATTTT. This translates into CASRGSDTQYF.

The chain combines TRBV27 with TRBJ2-2; D gene unclear. Trimming took off 4 bases at V and 1 base at J, with 4 bases between the two ends. This CDR3 comprises 13 residues. Germline V gene lookup returns CDR1 MNHEY and CDR2 SMNVEV (reference sequence). The CDR3 spells CASSSRNTGELFF. The CDR3 coding sequence is TGTGCCAGCAGTTCCAGGAACACCGGGGAGCTGTTTTTT.

This chain joins TRBV6-5 and TRBJ1-1, with a weak D call TRBD1 (5 bases). Germline CDR1 reads MNHEY; CDR2 reads SVGAGI. The V gene lost 6 bases and the J gene lost 8 bases, with 10 bases spanning the gap. There are 11 residues in the CDR3. The CDR3 DNA sequence: TGTGCCAGCAGCCTAGACAGAGAAGCTTTCTTT. Its translation: CASSLDREAFF.

This chain joins TRBV4-1 and TRBJ1-2, with D possibly TRBD1 on 5 matching bases. The CDR3 has 15 residues. Germline CDR1 is MGHRA and CDR2 is YSYEKL. Between the trimmed V and J ends, which lost 2 bases and 4 bases, there was a span of 14 bases. The CDR3 sequence: CASSQTPQGLYGYTF. CDR3 in DNA: TGCGCCAGCAGCCAAACCCCCCAGGGACTCTATGGCTACACCTTC.

The chain carries TRBV9 and TRBJ2-2; D might be TRBD1 (7 bases). Germline values: CDR1 SGDLS, CDR2 YYNGEE. V lost 2 bases and J 6 bases, leaving 11 bases between the germline ends. This CDR3 comprises 14 residues. CDR3 residues: CASSVQGGPGELFF. CDR3 DNA: TGTGCCAGCAGCGTCCAGGGGGGACCCGGGGAGCTGTTTTTT.

The chain combines TRBV10-2 with TRBJ2-1; 11 nucleotides align to TRBD2. Germline V gene data show CDR1 as WSHSY and CDR2 as SAAADI. Unmatched junction bases numbered 8, after V lost 6 bases and J lost 7 bases. This CDR3 has 15 amino acids. The CDR3 here is CASRQLAGVPNEQFF. The CDR3 DNA reads as TGCGCCAGCAGGCAACTAGCGGGAGTCCCGAATGAGCAGTTCTTC.

J is TRBJ2-1 and V is TRBV11-2; 11 positions match TRBD1. Germline V gene data show CDR1 as SGHAT and CDR2 as FQNNGV. V shed 8 bases, J shed 9 bases, and the junction held 12 bases outside the gene matches. The CDR3 is 15 residues long. CDR3 sequence: CASLPGQGVLSEQFF. DNA for the CDR3: TGTGCCAGCTTACCGGGACAGGGGGTGCTGAGTGAGCAGTTCTTC.

The chain recombines TRBV19 with TRBJ2-1; D is unresolved. The CDR3 consists of 14 residues. V was pared by 5 bases and J by 1 base, with 9 bases between. CDR1 LNHDA and CDR2 SQIVND come from the germline V gene (reference sequence). The chain's CDR3 is CASSPLGSYNEQFF. The CDR3, as DNA: TGTGCCAGTAGTCCCCTAGGTTCCTACAATGAGCAGTTCTTC.

This sequence joins TRBV14 and TRBJ1-1; D uncertain. CDR3 length equals 14 residues. Per germline, CDR1 SGHDN and CDR2 FVKESK. Trimming took off 4 bases at V and 6 bases at J, with 15 bases between the two ends. The CDR3 region is CASSPGPSSPEAFF. Here the CDR3 DNA reads TGTGCCAGCAGCCCCGGACCGTCCTCCCCTGAAGCTTTCTTT.

The sample holds one count of this clone. This chain uses TRBV15 with TRBJ2-7; weak D call: TRBD2 (6 bases). CDR3 length equals 12 residues. Trimming cost V 6 bases and J 6 bases, with 12 bases left between them. Germline CDR1 LNHNV, CDR2 YYDKDF (reference sequence). The CDR3 here is CATSTRGGEQYF. The CDR3 coding sequence is TGTGCCACCAGTACCCGGGGAGGCGAGCAGTACTTC.

The genes are TRBV5-1 and TRBJ1-4, with 12 bases that match TRBD1. V gave up 4 bases and J gave up 3 bases; unmatched junction bases: 4. The CDR3 sequence is 16 residues long. Germline-derived CDR1 and CDR2 are SGHRS and YFSETQ. The CDR3 region has the DNA TGCGCCAGCAGCGATGGGACAGGGGGCCCTAATGAAAAACTGTTTTTT. This sequence encodes CASSDGTGGPNEKLFF.